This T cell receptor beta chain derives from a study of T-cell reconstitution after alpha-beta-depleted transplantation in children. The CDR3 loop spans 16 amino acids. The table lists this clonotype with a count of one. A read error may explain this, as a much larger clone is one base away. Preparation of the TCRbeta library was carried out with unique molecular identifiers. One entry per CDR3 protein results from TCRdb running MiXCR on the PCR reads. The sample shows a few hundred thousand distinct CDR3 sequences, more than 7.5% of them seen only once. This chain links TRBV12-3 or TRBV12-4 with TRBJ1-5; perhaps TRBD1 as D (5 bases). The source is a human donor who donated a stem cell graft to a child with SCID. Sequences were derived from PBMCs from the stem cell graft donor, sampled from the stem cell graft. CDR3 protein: CASSSRDPMSNQPQLF. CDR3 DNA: TGTGCCAGCAGTTCCCGGGACCCGATGTCCAATCAGCCCCAGCTTTTT.